These T cell receptor beta chains were read from a single sample in a study of blood T cell repertoires in COVID-19. Method: immunoSEQ multiplex PCR; TCRdb's copy keeps in-frame clones and lacks some. The sample lists more than 300,000 clones, 80% to 85% seen once, with 5.1% in the top ten. The material sequenced was PBMCs or T cells enriched from blood (not recorded which). Every receptor here comes from a woman between 50 and 59 years old who had recovered from COVID-19. Each CDR3 is given with its conserved first and last residue. A D gene is named only where the DNA matches it firmly. Size values are once, few and many counts, or a class for expanded clones, and some rows have none.

J,D,length,size,V,DNA,CDR3
TRBJ2-1,TRBD2,14,-,TRBV7-8,TGTGCCAGCCGAGCGGGAGGGTCCTACAATGAGCAGTTCTTC,CASRAGGSYNEQFF
TRBJ1-3,-,14,-,TRBV18,TGTGCCAGCCATACAGGGAACGCTGGAAACACCATATATTTT,CASHTGNAGNTIYF
TRBJ1-1,-,11,-,TRBV6-5,TGTGCCAGCACGGGGAAGACTGAAGCTTTCTTT,CASTGKTEAFF
TRBJ2-5,-,15,-,TRBV11-3,TGTGCCAGCAGCCCGGGCAGGGGTATCCAAGAGACCCAGTACTTC,CASSPGRGIQETQYF
TRBJ1-6,TRBD1,16,few,TRBV28,TGTGCCAGCAGTTTAGCCCAGGGGGTGAATAATTCACCCCTCCACTTT,CASSLAQGVNNSPLHF
TRBJ1-3,-,16,-,TRBV9,TGTGCCAGCAGCGTGGCCTCGCAATTCTCTGGAAACACCATATATTTT,CASSVASQFSGNTIYF
TRBJ2-1,-,16,-,TRBV4-1,TGCGCCAGCAGCGAGGAGACAGCGAGCTCCTACAATGAGCAGTTCTTC,CASSEETASSYNEQFF
TRBJ1-3,TRBD1,14,-,TRBV29-1,TGCAGCGTTCAGACAGGGCCCTCTGGAAACACCATATATTTT,CSVQTGPSGNTIYF
TRBJ1-1,TRBD1,17,-,TRBV9,TGTGCCAGCAGCGTAGGAGGACAGGGGGCCCCGAACACTGAAGCTTTCTTT,CASSVGGQGAPNTEAFF
TRBJ1-5,-,15,-,TRBV27,TGTGCCAGCGGCCTTATACAGGAAAGCAATCAGCCCCAGCATTTT,CASGLIQESNQPQHF
TRBJ2-3,TRBD2,14,-,TRBV19,TGTGCCAGTAGCCGAGCGGGGGGGATTGATACGCAGTATTTT,CASSRAGGIDTQYF
TRBJ1-1,-,15,-,TRBV6-2/TRBV6-3,TGTGCCAGCAGTTACTCGAACGGGAGGGGCACTGAAGCTTTCTTT,CASSYSNGRGTEAFF
TRBJ2-7,-,12,few,TRBV7-8,TGTGCCAGCAGCCCCAACTCCTACGAGCAGTACTTC,CASSPNSYEQYF
TRBJ1-1,-,14,few,TRBV6-2/TRBV6-3,TGTGCCAGCAGTGCAACAGGGTTTGAGACTGAAGCTTTCTTT,CASSATGFETEAFF
TRBJ2-5,TRBD2,16,-,TRBV29-1,TGCAGCGTTCTTGTTCCGAGACTAGCCCTCCAAGAGACCCAGTACTTC,CSVLVPRLALQETQYF
TRBJ2-3,TRBD1,14,-,TRBV5-1,TGCGCCAGCAGCTTATTACAGGGGGCGGATACGCAGTATTTT,CASSLLQGADTQYF
TRBJ2-3,TRBD2,15,once,TRBV11-3,TGTGCCAGCAGCTTAATAGCGGGGGGTTCAGATACGCAGTATTTT,CASSLIAGGSDTQYF
TRBJ2-7,-,14,-,TRBV5-1,TGCGCCAGCAGCCGAGACCCCGCTAGGCGGGAGCAGTACTTC,CASSRDPARREQYF
TRBJ2-1,-,14,-,TRBV30,TGTGCCTGGAGTGTAATGGCGGGGCCCCGGGAGCAGTTCTTC,CAWSVMAGPREQFF
TRBJ2-1,TRBD2,16,-,TRBV20-1,TGCAGTGCTAGTGTTCCTAGCGGGAGTAGCTACAATGAGCAGTTCTTC,CSASVPSGSSYNEQFF
TRBJ1-1,-,13,-,TRBV29-1,TGCAGCGCCTACCACAGGGTTAACACTGAAGCTTTCTTT,CSAYHRVNTEAFF
TRBJ1-1,TRBD1,15,-,TRBV14,TGTGCCAGCAGTTATACAGGGGAAAGGAACACTGAAGCTTTCTTT,CASSYTGERNTEAFF
TRBJ2-1,-,12,-,TRBV2,TGTGCCAGCGGAAACACCCCGGGAGTCCAGTTCTTC,CASGNTPGVQFF
TRBJ1-2,-,14,few,TRBV5-6,TGTGCCAGCAGCTTATTTCGGGGTGGCTATGGCTACACCTTC,CASSLFRGGYGYTF